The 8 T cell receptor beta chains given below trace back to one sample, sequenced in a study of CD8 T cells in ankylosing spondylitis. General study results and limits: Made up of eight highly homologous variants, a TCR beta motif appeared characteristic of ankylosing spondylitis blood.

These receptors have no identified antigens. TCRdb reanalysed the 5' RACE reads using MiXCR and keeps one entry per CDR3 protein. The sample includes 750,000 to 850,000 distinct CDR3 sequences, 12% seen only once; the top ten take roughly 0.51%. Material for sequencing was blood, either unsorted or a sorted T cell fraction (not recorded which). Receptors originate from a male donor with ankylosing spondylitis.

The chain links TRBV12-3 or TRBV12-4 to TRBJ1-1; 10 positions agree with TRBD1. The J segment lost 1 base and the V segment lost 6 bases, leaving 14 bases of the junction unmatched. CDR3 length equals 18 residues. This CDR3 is CASSPNPGTGVENTEAFF. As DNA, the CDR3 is TGTGCCAGCAGCCCCAATCCCGGGACAGGGGTTGAGAACACTGAAGCTTTCTTT.

The CDR3 is CASSLRFRVSYNEQFF. The DNA for the CDR3 is TGTGCCAGCAGCTTACGGTTCAGAGTTTCCTACAATGAGCAGTTCTTC. The chain carries TRBV7-2 and TRBJ2-1; D unclear. The germline V gene has CDR1 SGHTA and CDR2 FQGNSA. Deletions cut 2 bases from V and 1 base from J, with 12 bases between. The CDR3 spans 16 residues.

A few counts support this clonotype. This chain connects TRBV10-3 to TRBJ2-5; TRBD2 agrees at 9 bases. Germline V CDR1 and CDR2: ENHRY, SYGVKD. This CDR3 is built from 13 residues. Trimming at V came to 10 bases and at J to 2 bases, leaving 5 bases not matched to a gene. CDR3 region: CATRLAEQETQYF. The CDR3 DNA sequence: TGTGCCACCAGACTAGCGGAGCAAGAGACCCAGTACTTC.

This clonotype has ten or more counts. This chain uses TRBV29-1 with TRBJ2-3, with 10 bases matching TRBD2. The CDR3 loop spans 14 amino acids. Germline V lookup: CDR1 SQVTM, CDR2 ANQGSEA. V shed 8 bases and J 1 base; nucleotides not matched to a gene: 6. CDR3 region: CSSLAGVGTDTQYF. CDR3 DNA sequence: TGCAGCTCTCTAGCGGGAGTGGGCACAGATACGCAGTATTTT.

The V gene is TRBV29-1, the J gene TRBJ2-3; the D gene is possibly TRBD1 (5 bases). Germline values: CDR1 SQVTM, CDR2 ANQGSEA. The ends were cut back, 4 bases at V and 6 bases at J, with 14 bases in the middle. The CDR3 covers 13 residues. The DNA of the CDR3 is TGCAGCGTTGTAGGCAGGGCGGCGGATACGCAGTATTTT. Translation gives CSVVGRAADTQYF.

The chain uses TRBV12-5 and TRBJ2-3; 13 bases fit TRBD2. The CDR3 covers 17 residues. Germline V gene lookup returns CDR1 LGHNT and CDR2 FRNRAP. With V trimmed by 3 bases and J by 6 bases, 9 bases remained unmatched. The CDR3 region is CASGFRKLAGGPDTQYF. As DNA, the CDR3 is TGTGCTAGTGGTTTCAGAAAACTAGCGGGAGGGCCCGATACGCAGTATTTT.

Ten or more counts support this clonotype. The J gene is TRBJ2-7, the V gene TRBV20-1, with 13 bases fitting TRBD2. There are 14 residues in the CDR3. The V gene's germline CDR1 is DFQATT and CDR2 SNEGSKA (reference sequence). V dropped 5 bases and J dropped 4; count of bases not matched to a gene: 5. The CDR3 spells CSALRTSGSYEQYF. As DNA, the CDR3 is TGCAGTGCTCTACGGACTAGCGGGAGTTACGAGCAGTACTTC.

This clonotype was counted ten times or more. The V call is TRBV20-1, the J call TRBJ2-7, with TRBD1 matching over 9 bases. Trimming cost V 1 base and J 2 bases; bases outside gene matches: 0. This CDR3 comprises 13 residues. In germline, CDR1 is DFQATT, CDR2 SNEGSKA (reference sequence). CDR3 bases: TGCAGTGCTAGAGGACAGGGGGCCTACGAGCAGTACTTC. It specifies CSARGQGAYEQYF.